This T cell receptor beta chain is drawn from a study of T cells in localized non-small cell lung cancer. This CDR3 spans 16 amino acids. V was clipped by 3 bases and J by 3 bases; unmatched bases: 8. Per the germline V gene, CDR1 is LGHNA and CDR2 is YNFKEQ. Concerning this clone: Its specificity is not known.

Broader study findings: Heterogeneity within the tumor remains possible, as just one region underwent sequencing. The appearance of a median roughly 53 of the top 100 tumor clones was seen in adjacent lung. Overall survival was longer when the density of T cells in the blood was higher. Exceeding tumor, uninvolved adjacent lung had the highest T cell clonality.

TCRdb keeps only in-frame clones here, not all; method: immunoSEQ multiplex PCR. The sample shows more than 20,000 clones, less than 90% of them seen only once. The chain joins TRBV4-2 to TRBJ2-3; the match to TRBD2 covers 8 bases. This TCR derives from a female donor older than 55 with stage I lung adenocarcinoma. The sample here was peripheral blood, taken before any cancer treatment. Written as DNA, the CDR3 is TGTGCCAGCAGCCACGCGGGAGGAGGGGTAACAGATACGCAGTATTTT. Protein sequence: CASSHAGGGVTDTQYF.